Following are 20 T cell receptor beta chains from one sample sequenced in a study of cytomegalovirus exposure and HLA in healthy donors. 13 Jbeta primers and 60 Vbeta primers were used for the PCR. TCRdb's copy holds only in-frame clones and misses some; the assay was immunoSEQ multiplex PCR. Its listing shows more than 30,000 clones. Sequences were obtained from PBMCs. The receptors come from a man aged 35 to 55 in good health and CMV-seropositive.

The rearrangement links TRBV7-9 to TRBJ1-1; D is unclear. Germline assignment: CDR1 SEHNR and CDR2 FQNEAQ (reference sequence). CDR3 size: 12 residues. Trimming removed 5 bases at V and 3 bases at J, with 7 bases between. In nucleotides, the CDR3 is TGTGCCAGCAGCCCGGAGTACACTGAAGCTTTCTTT. Translating gives CASSPEYTEAFF.

V and J are TRBV4-2 and TRBJ2-1; 7 positions agree with TRBD2. Germline lookup yields CDR1 LGHNA and CDR2 YNFKEQ. The CDR3 covers 17 residues. Trimming took 0 bases from V and 5 from J; bases not matched to a gene: 10. CDR3 protein: CASSQERTGGSNNEQFF. CDR3 sequence (DNA): TGTGCCAGCAGCCAAGAACGGACGGGAGGCAGTAACAATGAGCAGTTCTTC.

The V call is TRBV7-2, the J call TRBJ1-2; D is unresolved. Per the germline V gene, CDR1 is SGHTA and CDR2 is FQGNSA. The V gene lost 5 bases and the J gene lost 6 bases, with 10 bases spanning the gap. This CDR3 comprises 12 residues. CDR3: CASSPSLNGYTF. The CDR3 coding sequence is TGTGCCAGCAGCCCCTCACTCAATGGCTACACCTTC.

The chain has TRBV7-2 and TRBJ2-7, with a possible D match to TRBD2 (5 bases). The CDR3 consists of 11 residues. V was cut by 5 bases and J by 6 bases, with 8 bases left in between. Germline CDR1 reads SGHTA; CDR2 reads FQGNSA. CDR3 residues: CASSTGLEQYF. CDR3 sequence (DNA): TGTGCCAGCAGCACCGGACTCGAGCAGTACTTC.

The chain is built from TRBV6-1 and TRBJ2-6, with 8 nucleotides matching TRBD1. The germline V gene encodes CDR1 MNHNS and CDR2 SASEGT. This CDR3 region has 20 residues. V gave up 6 bases and J gave up 3 bases; unmatched junction bases: 19. CDR3 residues: CASREMNGRQGWFGANVLTF. DNA for the CDR3: TGTGCCAGCAGGGAAATGAACGGGAGACAGGGGTGGTTTGGGGCCAACGTCCTGACTTTC.

The chain carries TRBV10-3 and TRBJ2-7; 9 bases map to TRBD1. This CDR3 spans 12 amino acids. Per germline, CDR1 ENHRY and CDR2 SYGVKD. The junction had 6 bases not matched to a gene; V was cut back by 9 bases and J by 6 bases. The CDR3 DNA reads as TGTGCCATGGCCGGGACAGGGTTCGAGCAGTACTTC. Protein sequence: CAMAGTGFEQYF.

V usage is TRBV16 and J usage is TRBJ1-5; D gene uncertain. Germline CDR1 is KGHSY and CDR2 is FQNENV. This CDR3 has 13 amino acids. Trimming stripped 1 base from V and 4 bases from J, with 5 bases between. The CDR3 bases are TGTGCCAGCAGCCAATTGTCAAATCAGCCCCAGCATTTT. It yields the protein CASSQLSNQPQHF.

The V and J genes are TRBV7-9 and TRBJ2-7; 7 bases map to TRBD1. There are 15 residues in the CDR3. Per germline, CDR1 SEHNR and CDR2 FQNEAQ (reference sequence). V dropped 6 bases and J dropped 0; count of bases not matched to a gene: 8. CDR3: CASRRQGTPSYEQYF. CDR3 in DNA: TGTGCCAGCAGACGACAGGGAACACCCTCCTACGAGCAGTACTTC.

V usage is TRBV11-1 and J usage is TRBJ2-1; TRBD1 might be the D (6 bases). Germline loops: CDR1 SGHAT, CDR2 FQDESV (reference sequence). The CDR3 has 15 residues. Deletions cut 5 bases from V and 2 bases from J, with 13 bases between. CDR3 in amino acids: CASSIDRSAYNEQFF. CDR3 nucleotide sequence: TGTGCCAGCAGCATCGACAGGTCAGCCTACAATGAGCAGTTCTTC.

The chain couples TRBV14 to TRBJ2-2; 8 bases fit TRBD2. In germline, CDR1 is SGHDN, CDR2 FVKESK. The trim removed 1 base at V and 5 bases at J, leaving 6 bases unmatched. This CDR3 has 16 amino acids. The CDR3: CASSQGSSGITGELFF. The CDR3 coding sequence is TGTGCCAGCAGCCAAGGAAGTAGCGGGATTACCGGGGAGCTGTTTTTT.

Points on this clone: At one boundary the junction diverges from the germline segment, which might be a read error. This chain connects TRBV10-3 to TRBJ2-2; 8 nucleotides line up with TRBD1. The CDR3 loop spans 16 amino acids. The V gene's germline CDR1 is ENHRY and CDR2 SYGVKD. The CDR3 sequence: CAINEVGQEATGELFF. CDR3 DNA sequence: TGTGCCATCAATGAGGTGGGACAGGAGGCCACCGGGGAGCTGTTTTTT.

This chain connects TRBV20-1 to TRBJ2-3, with 7 bases identical to TRBD2. The germline V gene encodes CDR1 DFQATT and CDR2 SNEGSKA (reference sequence). This CDR3 comprises 10 residues. V was clipped by 6 bases and J by 6 bases; unmatched bases: 0. CDR3 loop: CSAGGDTQYF. CDR3 nucleotides: TGCAGTGCGGGGGGGGATACGCAGTATTTT.

This chain joins TRBV12-5 and TRBJ1-3, with unresolved D. The CDR3 sequence is 15 residues long. Trimming stripped 2 bases from V and 0 bases from J, with 8 bases between. Germline values: CDR1 LGHNT, CDR2 FRNRAP. CDR3 region: CASGLLAVSGNTIYF. CDR3 DNA sequence: TGTGCTAGTGGTTTGCTAGCTGTCTCTGGAAACACCATATATTTT.

The gene calls are TRBV6-1 and TRBJ1-1; 8 nucleotides match TRBD1. CDR3 length equals 15 residues. Germline-derived CDR1 and CDR2 are MNHNS and SASEGT. V shed 6 bases, J shed 1 base, and the junction held 7 bases outside the gene matches. The CDR3 sequence: CASSAMQGANTEAFF. The CDR3 coding sequence is TGTGCCAGCAGCGCTATGCAGGGGGCGAACACTGAAGCTTTCTTT.

This rearrangement joins TRBV7-3 to TRBJ2-1; 9 positions agree with TRBD2. Germline CDR1 SGHTA, CDR2 FQGTGA. The CDR3 is 16 amino acids. J lost 6 bases, V lost 1 base, and 7 bases had no gene match. This chain's CDR3 is CASSLNPGTSFNEQFF. The CDR3 DNA follows: TGTGCCAGCAGCTTAAACCCCGGGACTAGCTTCAATGAGCAGTTCTTC. The whole variable domain, filled in from reference TRBV7-3 and TRBJ2-1, reads GAGVSQTPSNKVTEKGKYVELRCDPISGHTALYWYRQSLGQGPEFLIYFQGTGAADDSGLPNDRFFAVRPEGSVSTLKIQRTERGDSAVYLCASSLNPGTSFNEQFFGPGTRLTVL.

The chain links TRBV7-3 to TRBJ1-1, with D unclear. The CDR3 spans 13 residues. V was clipped by 2 bases and J by 1 base, with 5 bases between them. Germline V gives CDR1 SGHTA, CDR2 FQGTGA. DNA for the CDR3: TGTGCCAGCAGCTTAGACACGAACACTGAAGCTTTCTTT. It codes for CASSLDTNTEAFF. Full variable domain (remainder filled in from reference TRBV7-3 and TRBJ1-1): GAGVSQTPSNKVTEKGKYVELRCDPISGHTALYWYRQSLGQGPEFLIYFQGTGAADDSGLPNDRFFAVRPEGSVSTLKIQRTERGDSAVYLCASSLDTNTEAFFGQGTRLTVV.

V and J are TRBV2 and TRBJ2-2; TRBD2 matches 8 bases. Trimming took 7 bases from V and 4 from J; bases not matched to a gene: 8. The germline CDR1 and CDR2 sequences are SNHLY and FYNNEI. The CDR3 is 15 amino acids. The CDR3 coding sequence is TGTGCCAGCATCCGAACCGGACTAGCCACCGGGGAGCTGTTTTTT. Residues: CASIRTGLATGELFF.

The rearrangement links TRBV15 to TRBJ2-5, with 7 bases that match TRBD2. The J call may be wrong; the DNA end is better matched by TRBJ2-7. This CDR3 has 14 residues. Germline V gene lookup returns CDR1 LNHNV and CDR2 YYDKDF (reference sequence). The CDR3, as DNA: TGTGCCACCAGCAGAGGACTAGCCACTTCCGAGCAGTACTTC. Its protein is CATSRGLATSEQYF.

J is TRBJ1-1 and V is TRBV6-1; 7 nucleotides line up with TRBD1. Trimming took 5 bases from V and 1 from J; bases not matched to a gene: 4. Germline CDR1 MNHNS, CDR2 SASEGT. The CDR3 totals 14 residues. CDR3 nucleotides: TGTGCCAGCAGTCTCCGGACAGGGAACACTGAAGCTTTCTTT. Encoded protein: CASSLRTGNTEAFF.

This chain links TRBV19 with TRBJ1-1, with D perhaps TRBD1 (5 bases). CDR1 is LNHDA, CDR2 SQIVND, per germline (reference sequence). This CDR3 has 15 residues. The germline V and J ends were trimmed by 7 bases and 2 bases, with 17 bases remaining between them. CDR3 sequence reads: CASKEGAILNTEAFF. The CDR3 nucleotides read TGTGCCAGTAAGGAAGGGGCGATCCTAAACACTGAAGCTTTCTTT. Complete variable domain (other parts from reference TRBV19 and TRBJ1-1): DGGITQSPKYLFRKEGQNVTLSCEQNLNHDAMYWYRQDPGQGLRLIYYSQIVNDFQKGDIAEGYSVSREKKESFPLTVTSAQKNPTAFYLCASKEGAILNTEAFFGQGTRLTVV.